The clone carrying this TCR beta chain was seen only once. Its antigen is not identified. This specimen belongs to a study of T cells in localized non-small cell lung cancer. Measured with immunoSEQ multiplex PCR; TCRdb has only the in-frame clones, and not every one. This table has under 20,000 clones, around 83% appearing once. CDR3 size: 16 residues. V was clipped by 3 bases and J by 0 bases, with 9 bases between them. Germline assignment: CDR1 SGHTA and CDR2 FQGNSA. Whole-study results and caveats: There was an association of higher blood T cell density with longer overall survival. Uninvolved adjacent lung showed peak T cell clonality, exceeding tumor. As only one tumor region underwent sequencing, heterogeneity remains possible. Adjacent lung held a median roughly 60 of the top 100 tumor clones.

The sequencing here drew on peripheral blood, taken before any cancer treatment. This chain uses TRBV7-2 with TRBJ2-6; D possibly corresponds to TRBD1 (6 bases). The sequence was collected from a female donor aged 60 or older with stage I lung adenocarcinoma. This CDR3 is CASSLTGYSGANVLTF. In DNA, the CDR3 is TGTGCCAGCAGCTTGACAGGTTACTCTGGGGCCAACGTCCTGACTTTC.